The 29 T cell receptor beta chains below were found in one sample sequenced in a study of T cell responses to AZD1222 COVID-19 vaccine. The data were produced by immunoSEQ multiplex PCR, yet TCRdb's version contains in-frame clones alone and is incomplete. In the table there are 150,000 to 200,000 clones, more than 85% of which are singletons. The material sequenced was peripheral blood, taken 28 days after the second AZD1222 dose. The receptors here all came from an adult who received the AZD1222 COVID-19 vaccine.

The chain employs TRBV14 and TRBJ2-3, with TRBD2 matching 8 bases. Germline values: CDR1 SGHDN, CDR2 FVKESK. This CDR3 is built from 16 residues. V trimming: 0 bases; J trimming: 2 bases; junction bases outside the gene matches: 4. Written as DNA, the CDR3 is TGTGCCAGCAGCCAAGAGGGAGCGGGGGACACAGATACGCAGTATTTT. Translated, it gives CASSQEGAGDTDTQYF.

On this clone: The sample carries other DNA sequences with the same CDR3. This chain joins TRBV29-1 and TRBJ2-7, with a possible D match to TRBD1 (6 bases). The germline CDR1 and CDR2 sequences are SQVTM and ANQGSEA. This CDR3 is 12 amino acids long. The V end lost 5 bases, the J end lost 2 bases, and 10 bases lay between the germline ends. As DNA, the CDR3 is TGCAGCGTTCAGACAGGACCCTACGAGCAGTACTTC. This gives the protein CSVQTGPYEQYF.

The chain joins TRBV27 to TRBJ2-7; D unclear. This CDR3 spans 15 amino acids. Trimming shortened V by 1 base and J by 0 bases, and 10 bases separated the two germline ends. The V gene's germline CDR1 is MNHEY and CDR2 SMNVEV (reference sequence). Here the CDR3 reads CASSLWAGYSYEQYF. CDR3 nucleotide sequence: TGTGCCAGCAGTTTATGGGCCGGGTACTCCTACGAGCAGTACTTC.

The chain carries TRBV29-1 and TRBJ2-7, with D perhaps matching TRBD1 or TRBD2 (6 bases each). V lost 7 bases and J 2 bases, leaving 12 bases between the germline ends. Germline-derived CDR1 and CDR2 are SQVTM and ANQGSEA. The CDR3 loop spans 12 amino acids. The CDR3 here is CSGRGAAYEQYF. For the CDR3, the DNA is TGCAGCGGGAGGGGGGCCGCCTACGAGCAGTACTTC.

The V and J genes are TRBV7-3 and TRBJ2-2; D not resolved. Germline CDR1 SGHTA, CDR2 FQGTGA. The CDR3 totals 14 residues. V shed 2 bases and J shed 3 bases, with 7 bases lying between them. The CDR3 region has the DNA TGTGCCAGCAGCTTAGTTGAGGACACCGGGGAGCTGTTTTTT. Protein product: CASSLVEDTGELFF.

CDR3 nucleotides: TGCGCCAGCATCCCTCGACAGGGACTAGGGGAGACCCAGTACTTC. It yields the protein CASIPRQGLGETQYF. The V and J genes are TRBV23-1 and TRBJ2-5, with D possibly matching TRBD2 (8 bases). TRBV23-1 is an ORF, and what it does is uncertain. The CDR3 runs 15 residues. Between the trimmed V and J ends, which lost 7 bases and 5 bases, there was a span of 20 bases.

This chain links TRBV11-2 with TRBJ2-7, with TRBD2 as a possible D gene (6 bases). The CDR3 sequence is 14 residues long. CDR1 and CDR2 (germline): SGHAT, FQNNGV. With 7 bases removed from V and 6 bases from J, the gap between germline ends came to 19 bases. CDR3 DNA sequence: TGTGCCAGCAATCCGGGACTCCCATATACCGAGCAGTACTTC. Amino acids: CASNPGLPYTEQYF.

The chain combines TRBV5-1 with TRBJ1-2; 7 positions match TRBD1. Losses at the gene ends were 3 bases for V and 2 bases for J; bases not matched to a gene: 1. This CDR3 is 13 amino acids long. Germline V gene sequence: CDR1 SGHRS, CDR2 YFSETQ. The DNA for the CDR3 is TGCGCCAGCAGCTCGGGACAGAACTATGGCTACACCTTC. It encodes CASSSGQNYGYTF. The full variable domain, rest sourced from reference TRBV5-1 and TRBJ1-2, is KAGVTQTPRYLIKTRGQQVTLSCSPISGHRSVSWYQQTPGQGLQFLFEYFSETQRNKGNFPGRFSGRQFSNSRSEMNVSTLELGDSALYLCASSSGQNYGYTFGSGTRLTVV.

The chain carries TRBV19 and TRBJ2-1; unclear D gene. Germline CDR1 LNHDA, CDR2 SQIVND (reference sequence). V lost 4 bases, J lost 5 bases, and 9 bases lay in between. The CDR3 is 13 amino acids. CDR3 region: CASSRGLHNEQFF. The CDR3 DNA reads TGTGCCAGTAGTAGGGGTCTCCACAATGAGCAGTTCTTC.

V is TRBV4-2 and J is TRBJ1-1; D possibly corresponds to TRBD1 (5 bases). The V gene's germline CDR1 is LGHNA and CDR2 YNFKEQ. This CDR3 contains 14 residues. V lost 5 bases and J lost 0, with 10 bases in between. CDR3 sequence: CASSDAGMNTEAFF. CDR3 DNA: TGTGCCAGCAGCGACGCAGGGATGAACACTGAAGCTTTCTTT.

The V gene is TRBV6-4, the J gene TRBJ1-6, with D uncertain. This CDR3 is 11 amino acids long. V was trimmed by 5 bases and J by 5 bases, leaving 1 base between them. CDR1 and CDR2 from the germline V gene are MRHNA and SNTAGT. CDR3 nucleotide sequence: TGTGCCAGCAGTCATAATTCACCCCTCCACTTT. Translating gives CASSHNSPLHF.

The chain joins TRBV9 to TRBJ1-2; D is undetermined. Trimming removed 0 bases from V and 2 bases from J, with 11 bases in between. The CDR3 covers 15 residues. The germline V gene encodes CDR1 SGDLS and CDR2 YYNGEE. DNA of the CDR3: TGTGCCAGCAGCGTAGGGCCCAGTCAAAACTATGGCTACACCTTC. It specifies CASSVGPSQNYGYTF. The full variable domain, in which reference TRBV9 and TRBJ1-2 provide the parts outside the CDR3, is DSGVTQTPKHLITATGQRVTLRCSPRSGDLSVYWYQQSLDQGLQFLIQYYNGEERAKGNILERFSAQQFPDLHSELNLSSLELGDSALYFCASSVGPSQNYGYTFGSGTRLTVV.

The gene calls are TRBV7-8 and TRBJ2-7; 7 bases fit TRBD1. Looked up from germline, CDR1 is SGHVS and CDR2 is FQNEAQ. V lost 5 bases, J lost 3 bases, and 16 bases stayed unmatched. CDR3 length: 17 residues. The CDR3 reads CASSARQGGGIYYEQYF. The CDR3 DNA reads TGTGCCAGCAGCGCCAGACAGGGTGGTGGCATCTACTACGAGCAGTACTTC.

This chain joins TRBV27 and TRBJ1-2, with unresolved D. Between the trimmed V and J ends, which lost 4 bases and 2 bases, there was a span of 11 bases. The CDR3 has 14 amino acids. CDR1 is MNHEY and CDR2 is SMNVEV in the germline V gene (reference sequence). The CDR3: CASSYAGSNYGYTF. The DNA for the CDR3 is TGTGCCAGCAGTTACGCGGGGTCGAACTATGGCTACACCTTC.

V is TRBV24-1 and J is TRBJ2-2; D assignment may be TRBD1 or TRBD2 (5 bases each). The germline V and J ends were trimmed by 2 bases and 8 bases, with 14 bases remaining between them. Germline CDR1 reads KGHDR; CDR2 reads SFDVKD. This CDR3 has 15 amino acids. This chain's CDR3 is CATSDSTAARGELFF. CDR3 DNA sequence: TGTGCCACCAGTGATTCGACAGCGGCCAGGGGGGAGCTGTTTTTT.

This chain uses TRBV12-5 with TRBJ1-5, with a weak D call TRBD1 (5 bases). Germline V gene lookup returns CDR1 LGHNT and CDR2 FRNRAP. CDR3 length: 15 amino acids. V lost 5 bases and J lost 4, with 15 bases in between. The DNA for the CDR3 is TGTGCTAGTGGTCCTCGATCCCGGGGGAATCAGCCCCAGCATTTT. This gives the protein CASGPRSRGNQPQHF.

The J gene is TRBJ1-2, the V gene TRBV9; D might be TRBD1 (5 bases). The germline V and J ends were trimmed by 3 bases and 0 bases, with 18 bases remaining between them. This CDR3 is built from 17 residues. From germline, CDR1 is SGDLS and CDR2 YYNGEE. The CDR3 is CASSDQPGAPANYGYTF. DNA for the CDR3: TGTGCCAGCAGCGACCAACCTGGGGCTCCTGCTAACTATGGCTACACCTTC.

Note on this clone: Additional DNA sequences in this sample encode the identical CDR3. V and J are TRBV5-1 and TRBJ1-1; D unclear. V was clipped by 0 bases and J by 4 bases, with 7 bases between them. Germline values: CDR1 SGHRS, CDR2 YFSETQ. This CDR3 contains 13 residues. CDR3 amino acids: CASSLEVGTEAFF. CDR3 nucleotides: TGCGCCAGCAGCTTGGAGGTAGGCACTGAAGCTTTCTTT.

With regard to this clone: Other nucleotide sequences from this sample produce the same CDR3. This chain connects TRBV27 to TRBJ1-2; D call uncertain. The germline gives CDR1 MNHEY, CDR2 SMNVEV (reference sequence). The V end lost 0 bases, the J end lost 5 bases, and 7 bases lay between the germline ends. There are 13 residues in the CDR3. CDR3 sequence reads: CASSLSSGYGYTF. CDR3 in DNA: TGTGCCAGCAGTTTATCGAGCGGGTATGGCTACACCTTC.

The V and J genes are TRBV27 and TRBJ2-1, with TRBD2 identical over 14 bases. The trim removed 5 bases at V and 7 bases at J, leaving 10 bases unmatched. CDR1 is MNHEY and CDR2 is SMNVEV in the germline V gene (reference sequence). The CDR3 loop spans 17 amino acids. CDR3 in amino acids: CASSLYSTSGRGNEQFF. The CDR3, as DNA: TGTGCCAGCAGTCTGTACTCGACTAGCGGGAGGGGAAATGAGCAGTTCTTC.

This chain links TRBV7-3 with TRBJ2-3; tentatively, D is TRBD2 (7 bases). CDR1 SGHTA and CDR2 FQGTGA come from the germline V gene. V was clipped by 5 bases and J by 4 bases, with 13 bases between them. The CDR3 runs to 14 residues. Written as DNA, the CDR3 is TGTGCCAGCAGCGGGGGGGCGACAGCAGATACGCAGTATTTT. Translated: CASSGGATADTQYF.

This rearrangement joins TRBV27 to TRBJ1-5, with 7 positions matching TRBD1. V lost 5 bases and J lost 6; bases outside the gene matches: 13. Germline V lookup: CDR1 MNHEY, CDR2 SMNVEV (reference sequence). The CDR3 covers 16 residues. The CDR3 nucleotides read TGTGCCAGCAGTGCCTCGACAGGGTTTGGGGGTCAGCCCCAGCATTTT. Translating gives CASSASTGFGGQPQHF.

The CDR3 DNA follows: TGTGCCAGCAGTTTAATGGGACGGAATAATGAAAAACTGTTTTTT. Residues: CASSLMGRNNEKLFF. The genes are TRBV28 and TRBJ1-4, with D perhaps matching TRBD1 (5 bases). The CDR3 covers 15 residues. V was clipped by 2 bases and J by 4 bases, with 11 bases between them. Per the germline V gene, CDR1 is MDHEN and CDR2 is SYDVKM.

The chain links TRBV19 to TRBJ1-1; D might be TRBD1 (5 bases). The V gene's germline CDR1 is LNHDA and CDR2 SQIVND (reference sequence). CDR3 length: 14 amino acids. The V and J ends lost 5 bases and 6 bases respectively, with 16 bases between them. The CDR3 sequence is CASSVSRARAEAFF. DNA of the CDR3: TGTGCCAGTAGTGTTTCCAGGGCGAGGGCTGAAGCTTTCTTT.

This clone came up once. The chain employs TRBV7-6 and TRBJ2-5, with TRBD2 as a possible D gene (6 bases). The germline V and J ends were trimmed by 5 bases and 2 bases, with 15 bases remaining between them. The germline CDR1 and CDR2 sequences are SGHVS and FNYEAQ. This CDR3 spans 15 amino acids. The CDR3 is CASSPLGGAQETQYF. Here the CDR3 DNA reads TGTGCCAGCAGCCCCCTAGGAGGGGCTCAAGAGACCCAGTACTTC.

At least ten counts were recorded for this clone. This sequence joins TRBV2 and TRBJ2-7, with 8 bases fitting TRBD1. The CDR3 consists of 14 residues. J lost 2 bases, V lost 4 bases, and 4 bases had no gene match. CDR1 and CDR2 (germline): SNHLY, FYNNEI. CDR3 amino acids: CASSARTGPYEQYF. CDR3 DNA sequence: TGTGCCAGCAGTGCTCGGACAGGGCCCTACGAGCAGTACTTC.

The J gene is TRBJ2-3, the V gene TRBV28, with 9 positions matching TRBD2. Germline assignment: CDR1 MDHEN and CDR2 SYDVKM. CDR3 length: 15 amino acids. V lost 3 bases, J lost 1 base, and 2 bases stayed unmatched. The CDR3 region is CASSFRTSGTDTQYF. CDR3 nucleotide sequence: TGTGCCAGCAGTTTTCGGACTAGCGGCACAGATACGCAGTATTTT.

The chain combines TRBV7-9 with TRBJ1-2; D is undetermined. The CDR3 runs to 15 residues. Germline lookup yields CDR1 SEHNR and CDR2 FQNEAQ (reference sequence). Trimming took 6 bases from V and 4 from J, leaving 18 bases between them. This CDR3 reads CASSFSGRVAYGYTF. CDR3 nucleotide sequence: TGTGCCAGCAGTTTCTCGGGGAGGGTAGCCTATGGCTACACCTTC.

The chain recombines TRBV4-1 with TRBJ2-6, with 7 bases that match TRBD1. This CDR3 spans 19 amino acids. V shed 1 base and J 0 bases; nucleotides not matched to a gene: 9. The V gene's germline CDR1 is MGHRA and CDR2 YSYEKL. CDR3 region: CASSQGPGQVGSGANVLTF. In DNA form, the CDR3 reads TGCGCCAGCAGCCAAGGCCCCGGACAGGTGGGCTCTGGGGCCAACGTCCTGACTTTC.